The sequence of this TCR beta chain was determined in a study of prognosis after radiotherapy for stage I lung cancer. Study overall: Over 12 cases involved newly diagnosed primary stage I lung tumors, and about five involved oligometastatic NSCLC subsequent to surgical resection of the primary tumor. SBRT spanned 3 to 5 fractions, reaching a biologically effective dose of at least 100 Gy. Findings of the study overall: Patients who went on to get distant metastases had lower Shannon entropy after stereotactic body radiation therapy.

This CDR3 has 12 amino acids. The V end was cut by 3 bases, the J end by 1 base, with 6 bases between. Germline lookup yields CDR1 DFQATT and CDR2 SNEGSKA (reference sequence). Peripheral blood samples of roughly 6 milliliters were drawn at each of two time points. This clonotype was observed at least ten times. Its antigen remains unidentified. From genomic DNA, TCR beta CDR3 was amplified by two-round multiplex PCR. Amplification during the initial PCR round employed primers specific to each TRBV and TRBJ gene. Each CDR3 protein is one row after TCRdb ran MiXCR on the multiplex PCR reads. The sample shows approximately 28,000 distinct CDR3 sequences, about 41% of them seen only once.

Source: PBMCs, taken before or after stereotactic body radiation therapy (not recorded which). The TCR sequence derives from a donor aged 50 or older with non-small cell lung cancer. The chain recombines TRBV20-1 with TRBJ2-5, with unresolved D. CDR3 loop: CSARERQETQYF. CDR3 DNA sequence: TGCAGTGCTAGGGAACGCCAAGAGACCCAGTACTTC.